The 27 T cell receptor beta chains reported below all come from one sample, sequenced in a study of T-cell reconstitution after alpha-beta-depleted transplantation in children. Unique molecular identifiers were incorporated during preparation of the TCRbeta library. TCRdb reprocessed the PCR reads via MiXCR and lists one record per CDR3 protein. The sample shows 500,000 to 600,000 distinct CDR3 sequences, around 17% of them seen only once. Here the sequenced sample was PBMCs from the stem cell graft donor, taken from the stem cell graft. These receptors came from a human donor who donated a stem cell graft to a child with acute lymphoblastic leukemia.

This clonotype was counted a few times. The chain carries TRBV7-8 and TRBJ2-3; tentatively, D is TRBD2 (5 bases). The CDR3 loop spans 14 amino acids. Germline CDR1 is SGHVS and CDR2 is FQNEAQ. Trimming took 2 bases from V and 6 from J, leaving 12 bases between them. The CDR3 DNA is TGTGCCAGCAGCTTAAGGACTGGACCGGATACGCAGTATTTT. The encoded protein is CASSLRTGPDTQYF.

This clonotype was counted many times. The V and J genes are TRBV3-1 and TRBJ2-7, with a tentative D call TRBD1 (6 bases). Trimming left V 4 bases short and J 1 base short, with 8 bases between. This CDR3 has 13 amino acids. Per the germline V gene, CDR1 is LGHDT and CDR2 is YNNKEL (reference sequence). The CDR3 nucleotides are TGTGCCAGCAGCCCGGACAGATCCTACGAGCAGTACTTC. Residues: CASSPDRSYEQYF.

This clonotype was counted only a few times. The chain joins TRBV7-9 to TRBJ1-1, with TRBD1 matching 9 bases. In germline, CDR1 is SEHNR, CDR2 FQNEAQ (reference sequence). Trimming removed 4 bases from V and 7 bases from J; junction bases left unmatched: 16. The CDR3 length is 17 residues. CDR3 in DNA: TGTGCCAGCAGCTCCCAAATCCCCGGGACAGGGATGGGTGAAGCTTTCTTT. This codes for CASSSQIPGTGMGEAFF.

This chain uses TRBV25-1 with TRBJ1-3, with 8 bases aligning to TRBD1. The CDR3 spans 16 residues. Trimming at V came to 1 base and at J to 4 bases, leaving 6 bases not matched to a gene. Germline CDR1 is MGHDK and CDR2 is SYGVNS. The CDR3 DNA sequence: TGTGCCAGCAGTGAATGGGAGACAGGGGTAGGAAACACCATATATTTT. As protein: CASSEWETGVGNTIYF.

The table lists this clonotype with a few counts. The chain has TRBV11-2 and TRBJ2-7; D is undetermined. The V and J ends lost 2 bases and 4 bases respectively, with 9 bases between them. The CDR3 loop spans 13 amino acids. Germline CDR1 reads SGHAT; CDR2 reads FQNNGV. As DNA, the CDR3 is TGTGCCAGCAGCTTATGGTTACGATACGAGCAGTACTTC. Translating it yields CASSLWLRYEQYF. Full variable domain (missing parts from reference TRBV11-2 and TRBJ2-7): EAGVAQSPRYKIIEKRQSVAFWCNPISGHATLYWYQQILGQGPKLLIQFQNNGVVDDSQLPKDRFSAERLKGVDSTLKIQPAKLEDSAVYLCASSLWLRYEQYFGPGTRLTVT.

This clonotype was recorded a few times. The chain combines TRBV6-5 with TRBJ2-2, with a tentative D call TRBD1 (5 bases). Trimming removed 2 bases from V and 6 bases from J, with 13 bases in between. Germline V gives CDR1 MNHEY, CDR2 SVGAGI. This CDR3 has 15 amino acids. The CDR3: CASSYRSPRAGELFF. CDR3 coding DNA: TGTGCCAGCAGTTACAGGTCCCCCAGGGCCGGGGAGCTGTTTTTT.

This clonotype has more than one count but fewer than ten. The chain is built from TRBV29-1 and TRBJ1-5, with 7 bases identical to TRBD1. The CDR3 has 13 amino acids. The V segment lost 6 bases and the J segment 3 bases; nucleotides outside the gene matches: 5. The V gene's germline CDR1 is SQVTM and CDR2 ANQGSEA. CDR3 loop: CSVAGGNNQPQHF. In DNA form, the CDR3 reads TGCAGCGTAGCAGGGGGAAACAATCAGCCCCAGCATTTT.

This clonotype has only a few counts. CDR3 nucleotide sequence: TGTGCCTGGAGCCCCGCGGGCGTCAATGAGCAGTTCTTC. Its translation is CAWSPAGVNEQFF. The chain has TRBV30 and TRBJ2-1, with D tentatively TRBD2 (5 bases). The germline gives CDR1 GTSNPN, CDR2 SVGIG (reference sequence). The CDR3 covers 13 residues. V dropped 3 bases and J dropped 6 bases, with 12 bases sitting between them.

This clonotype was observed a handful of times. V gene TRBV29-1 combines with J gene TRBJ1-1, with 8 bases fitting TRBD1. V lost 5 bases to trimming and J lost 0 bases; unmatched junction nucleotides: 5. Looked up from germline, CDR1 is SQVTM and CDR2 is ANQGSEA. The CDR3 spans 14 residues. The CDR3 nucleotides are TGCAGCGTTCTGGACAGGGCGATGAACACTGAAGCTTTCTTT. It codes for CSVLDRAMNTEAFF.

This clonotype was detected a few times. The chain recombines TRBV15 with TRBJ2-7; TRBD1 might be the D (5 bases). Trimming took 5 bases from V and 4 from J, leaving 15 bases between them. The germline V gene has CDR1 LNHNV and CDR2 YYDKDF (reference sequence). This CDR3 is built from 14 residues. CDR3 sequence (DNA): TGTGCCACCAGCGAGGACATTGTATCTTACGAGCAGTACTTC. It is translated as CATSEDIVSYEQYF. The variable domain in full, completed from reference TRBV15 and TRBJ2-7, reads DAMVIQNPRYQVTQFGKPVTLSCSQTLNHNVMYWYQQKSSQAPKLLFHYYDKDFNNEADTPDNFQSRRPNTSFCFLDIRSPGLGDTAMYLCATSEDIVSYEQYFGPGTRLTVT.

This clonotype was seen repeatedly, ten times or more. CDR3 DNA sequence: TGCGCCAGCAGTGAGTCAACTAGCGGGAGTGGGGCCAACGTCCTGACTTTC. Amino acids: CASSESTSGSGANVLTF. The V and J genes are TRBV10-1 and TRBJ2-6, with 11 bases aligning to TRBD2. Trimming took 0 bases from V and 3 from J; bases not matched to a gene: 1. The V gene's germline CDR1 is WNHNN and CDR2 SYGVQD (reference sequence). The CDR3 totals 17 residues.

This clonotype was counted a few times. The gene calls are TRBV2 and TRBJ2-1; TRBD2 is a possible D gene (6 bases). The CDR3 runs 15 residues. Germline-derived CDR1 and CDR2 are SNHLY and FYNNEI. V lost 6 bases and J 9 bases, leaving 21 bases between the germline ends. The chain's CDR3 is CASSGDGGEGSEQFF. The CDR3 DNA sequence: TGTGCCAGCAGCGGGGACGGGGGAGAGGGTAGTGAGCAGTTCTTC.

Only a few counts were recorded for this clonotype. This sequence joins TRBV6-5 and TRBJ2-2; a possible D gene is TRBD1 (6 bases). Trimming cost V 2 bases and J 1 base, with 8 bases left between them. CDR1 is MNHEY, CDR2 SVGAGI, per germline. This CDR3 region has 15 residues. CDR3 sequence: CASSYVGQNTGELFF. The CDR3 DNA sequence: TGTGCCAGCAGTTACGTGGGACAGAACACCGGGGAGCTGTTTTTT.

This clonotype was observed a handful of times. The chain recombines TRBV11-2 with TRBJ1-1, with D tentatively TRBD1 (6 bases). Trimming shortened V by 5 bases and J by 1 base, and 14 bases separated the two germline ends. The CDR3 spans 15 residues. Germline V lookup: CDR1 SGHAT, CDR2 FQNNGV. The CDR3 region has the DNA TGTGCCAGCAGCCCACTCGACAGGTCGAACACTGAAGCTTTCTTT. Translating it yields CASSPLDRSNTEAFF.

To note about this clonotype: This could be a read error, since a much larger clone is one nucleotide away. The chain uses TRBV3-1 and TRBJ2-1; D gene ambiguous. This CDR3 is built from 11 residues. CDR1 LGHDT and CDR2 YNNKEL come from the germline V gene (reference sequence). V was pared by 0 bases and J by 8 bases, with 2 bases between. Here the CDR3 reads CASSQDDEQFF. The CDR3 DNA is TGTGCCAGCAGCCAAGACGATGAGCAGTTCTTC.

This clonotype turned up a few times. This sequence joins TRBV12-3 or TRBV12-4 and TRBJ2-5, with 7 bases that match TRBD2. The CDR3 covers 13 residues. The V segment lost 4 bases and the J segment 5 bases; nucleotides outside the gene matches: 4. DNA for the CDR3: TGTGCCAGCAGTTATACTAGCGTGGAGACCCAGTACTTC. As protein: CASSYTSVETQYF.

The rearrangement uses TRBV11-1 and TRBJ2-1; D might be TRBD2 (8 bases). Trimming cost V 2 bases and J 8 bases, with 25 bases left between them. CDR3 size: 18 residues. The germline V gene encodes CDR1 SGHAT and CDR2 FQDESV (reference sequence). CDR3 DNA sequence: TGTGCCAGCAGCTTAAGAAAAAGGGGGCTAGCGGGTCTCGATGAGCAGTTCTTC. This gives the protein CASSLRKRGLAGLDEQFF.

The chain is built from TRBV18 and TRBJ2-7; D might be TRBD1 (6 bases). V was clipped by 1 base and J by 3 bases, with 13 bases between them. This CDR3 is built from 15 residues. In germline, CDR1 is KGHSH, CDR2 LQKENI. CDR3: CASSPLDTGFYEQYF. DNA for the CDR3: TGTGCCAGCTCACCACTAGATACAGGGTTCTACGAGCAGTACTTC.

The V and J genes are TRBV7-9 and TRBJ1-2, with D possibly TRBD1 on 6 matching bases. With 7 bases removed from V and 6 bases from J, the gap between germline ends came to 21 bases. The CDR3 length is 15 residues. CDR1 SEHNR and CDR2 FQNEAQ come from the germline V gene (reference sequence). CDR3 residues: CASNPRGADKDGYTF. The CDR3 coding sequence is TGTGCCAGCAACCCTAGGGGGGCGGACAAGGATGGCTACACCTTC.

The V and J genes are TRBV13 and TRBJ2-7; D possibly corresponds to TRBD2 (5 bases). The germline V gene has CDR1 PRHDT and CDR2 FYEKMQ (reference sequence). The germline V and J ends were trimmed by 5 bases and 3 bases, with 14 bases remaining between them. The CDR3 contains 14 residues. The chain's CDR3 is CASSHSTGIYEQYF. CDR3 sequence (DNA): TGTGCCAGCAGCCACTCCACCGGGATCTACGAGCAGTACTTC.

This chain links TRBV5-1 with TRBJ2-4; D may be TRBD1 (6 bases). The CDR3 is made up of 16 amino acids. From germline, CDR1 is SGHRS and CDR2 YFSETQ. With 0 bases removed from V and 1 base from J, the gap between germline ends came to 11 bases. The CDR3 DNA is TGCGCCAGCAGCTTGGTGTTTAGGGGGGCCAAAAACATTCAGTACTTC. This encodes CASSLVFRGAKNIQYF.

This clonotype came up a few times. This chain uses TRBV11-1 with TRBJ2-7, with D hard to call. CDR3 length equals 13 residues. V shed 7 bases and J shed 2 bases, with 12 bases lying between them. Germline V gene lookup returns CDR1 SGHAT and CDR2 FQDESV (reference sequence). The CDR3 loop reads CASTSAPTYEQYF. The CDR3 coding sequence is TGTGCCAGCACCTCTGCTCCTACCTACGAGCAGTACTTC.

CDR3 nucleotides: TGTGCCAGCAGTGAGGGAGGAGAGCAGTACTTC. Translated: CASSEGGEQYF. The V gene is TRBV25-1, the J gene TRBJ2-7; TRBD2 might be the D (6 bases). CDR1 is MGHDK, CDR2 SYGVNS, per germline. The CDR3 contains 11 residues. V was cut by 3 bases and J by 7 bases, with 7 bases left in between.

The chain is built from TRBV7-8 and TRBJ1-2; D possibly corresponds to TRBD1 (5 bases). V was pared by 1 base and J by 6 bases, with 15 bases between. The CDR3 sequence is 15 residues long. The germline V gene encodes CDR1 SGHVS and CDR2 FQNEAQ. The CDR3 coding sequence is TGTGCCAGCAGCTTAGTCAGGGTCGGATGGGATGGCTACACCTTC. It is translated as CASSLVRVGWDGYTF.

This clonotype has just a few counts. V and J are TRBV7-3 and TRBJ2-3; the match to TRBD1 covers 9 bases. The germline CDR1 and CDR2 sequences are SGHTA and FQGTGA. The CDR3 has 16 amino acids. The V segment lost 1 base and the J segment 4 bases; nucleotides outside the gene matches: 6. The CDR3 protein is CASSLIGTGKADTQYF. The CDR3, as DNA: TGTGCCAGCAGCTTAATCGGGACAGGGAAGGCAGATACGCAGTATTTT.

The rearrangement links TRBV20-1 to TRBJ2-1, with D tentatively TRBD2 (6 bases). The V end lost 0 bases, the J end lost 0 bases, and 15 bases lay between the germline ends. Germline lookup yields CDR1 DFQATT and CDR2 SNEGSKA (reference sequence). The CDR3 is 17 amino acids. The CDR3 is CSARDFKRASSYNEQFF. Written as DNA, the CDR3 is TGCAGTGCTAGAGATTTTAAGCGGGCCAGCTCCTACAATGAGCAGTTCTTC.

The genes are TRBV5-8 and TRBJ2-1, with 8 positions matching TRBD2. The CDR3 has 15 amino acids. Germline V gene lookup returns CDR1 SGHTS and CDR2 YDEGEE. The junction had 15 bases not matched to a gene; V was cut back by 7 bases and J by 9 bases. The CDR3 region has the DNA TGTGCCAGCCGCGGGAGGTTGGCTCAGGGTGGTGAGCAGTTCTTC. It encodes CASRGRLAQGGEQFF.